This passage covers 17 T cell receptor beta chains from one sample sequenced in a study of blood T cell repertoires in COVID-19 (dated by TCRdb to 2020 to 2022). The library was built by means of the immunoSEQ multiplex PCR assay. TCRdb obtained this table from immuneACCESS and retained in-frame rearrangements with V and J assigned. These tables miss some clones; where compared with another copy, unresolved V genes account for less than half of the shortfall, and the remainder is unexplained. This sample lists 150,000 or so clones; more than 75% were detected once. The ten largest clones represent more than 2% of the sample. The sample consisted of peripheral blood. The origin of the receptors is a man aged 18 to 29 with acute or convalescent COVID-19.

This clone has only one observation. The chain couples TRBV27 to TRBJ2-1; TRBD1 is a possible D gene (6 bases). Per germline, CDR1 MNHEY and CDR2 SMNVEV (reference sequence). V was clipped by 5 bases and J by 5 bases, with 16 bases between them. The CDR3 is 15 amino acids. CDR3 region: CASSTLDSFNNEQFF. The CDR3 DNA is TGTGCCAGCAGTACCCTGGACAGTTTTAACAATGAGCAGTTCTTC.

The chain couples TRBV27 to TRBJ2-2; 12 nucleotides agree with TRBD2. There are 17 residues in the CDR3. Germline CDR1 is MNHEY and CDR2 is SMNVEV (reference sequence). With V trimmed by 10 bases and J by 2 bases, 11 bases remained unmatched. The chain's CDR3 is CANPRTSGASNTGELFF. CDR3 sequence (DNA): TGTGCCAACCCCAGGACTAGCGGGGCCTCAAACACCGGGGAGCTGTTTTTT.

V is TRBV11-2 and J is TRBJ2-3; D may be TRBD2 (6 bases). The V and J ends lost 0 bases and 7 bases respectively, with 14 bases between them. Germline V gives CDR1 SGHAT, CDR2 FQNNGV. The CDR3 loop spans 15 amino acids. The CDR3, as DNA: TGTGCCAGCAGCTTAGATCAAGGACTAACTTATACGCAGTATTTT. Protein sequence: CASSLDQGLTYTQYF.

CDR3 sequence (DNA): TGTGCCAGCTCTGGGAGTGAAACTAATGAAAAACTGTTTTTT. Translated: CASSGSETNEKLFF. The chain links TRBV3-1 (or the pseudogene TRBV3-2) to TRBJ1-4, with no clear D. Germline V CDR1 and CDR2: LGHDT, YNNKEL (reference sequence). This CDR3 has 14 amino acids. V was pared by 8 bases and J by 1 base, with 11 bases between.

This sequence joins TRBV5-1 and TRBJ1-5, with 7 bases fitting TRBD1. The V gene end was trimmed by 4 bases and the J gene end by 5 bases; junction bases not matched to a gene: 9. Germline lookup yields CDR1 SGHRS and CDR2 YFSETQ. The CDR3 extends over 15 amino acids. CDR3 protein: CASSPTGIRDQPQHF. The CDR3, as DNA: TGCGCCAGCAGCCCGACAGGGATTCGGGATCAGCCCCAGCATTTT.

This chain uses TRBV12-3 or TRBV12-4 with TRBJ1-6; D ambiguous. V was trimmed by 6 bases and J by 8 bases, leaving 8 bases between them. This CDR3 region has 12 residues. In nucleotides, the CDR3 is TGTGCCAGCAGCGACACCTATTCACCCCTCCACTTT. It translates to CASSDTYSPLHF.

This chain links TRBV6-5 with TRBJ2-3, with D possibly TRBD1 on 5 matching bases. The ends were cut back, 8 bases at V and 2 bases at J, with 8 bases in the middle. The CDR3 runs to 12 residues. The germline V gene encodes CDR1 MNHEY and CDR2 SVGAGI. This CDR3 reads CASQGITDTQYF. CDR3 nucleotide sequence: TGTGCCAGCCAGGGAATCACAGATACGCAGTATTTT.

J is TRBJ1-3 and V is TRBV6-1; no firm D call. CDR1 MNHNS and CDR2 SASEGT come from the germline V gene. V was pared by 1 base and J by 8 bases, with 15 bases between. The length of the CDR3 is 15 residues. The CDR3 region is CASSEVNTPGDTIYF. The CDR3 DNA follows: TGTGCCAGCAGTGAAGTAAACACCCCGGGTGACACCATATATTTT.

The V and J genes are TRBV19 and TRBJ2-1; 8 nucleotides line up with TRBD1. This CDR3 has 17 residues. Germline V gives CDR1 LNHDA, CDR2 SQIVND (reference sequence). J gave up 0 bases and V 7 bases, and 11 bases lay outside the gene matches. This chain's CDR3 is CASKNGQGIYSYNEQFF. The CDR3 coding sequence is TGTGCCAGTAAAAATGGACAGGGCATCTACTCCTACAATGAGCAGTTCTTC.

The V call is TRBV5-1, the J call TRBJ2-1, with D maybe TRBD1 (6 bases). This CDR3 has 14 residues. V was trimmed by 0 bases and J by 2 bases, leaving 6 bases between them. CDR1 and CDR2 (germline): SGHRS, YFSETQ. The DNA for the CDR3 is TGCGCCAGCAGCTTGGACAGGGCCTACAATGAGCAGTTCTTC. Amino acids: CASSLDRAYNEQFF. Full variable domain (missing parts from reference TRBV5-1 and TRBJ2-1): KAGVTQTPRYLIKTRGQQVTLSCSPISGHRSVSWYQQTPGQGLQFLFEYFSETQRNKGNFPGRFSGRQFSNSRSEMNVSTLELGDSALYLCASSLDRAYNEQFFGPGTRLTVL.

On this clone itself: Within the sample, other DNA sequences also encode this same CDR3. In nucleotides, the CDR3 is TGTGCCAGCAGCCGCGGGAGGGGGACCTACGAGCAGTACTTC. Amino acids: CASSRGRGTYEQYF. The chain recombines TRBV11-2 with TRBJ2-7; 9 positions match TRBD2. Germline-derived CDR1 and CDR2 are SGHAT and FQNNGV. Trimming cost V 5 bases and J 2 bases; bases outside gene matches: 4. This CDR3 comprises 14 residues. Based on the CDR3 plus reference TRBV11-2 and TRBJ2-7, the full variable domain is EAGVAQSPRYKIIEKRQSVAFWCNPISGHATLYWYQQILGQGPKLLIQFQNNGVVDDSQLPKDRFSAERLKGVDSTLKIQPAKLEDSAVYLCASSRGRGTYEQYFGPGTRLTVT.

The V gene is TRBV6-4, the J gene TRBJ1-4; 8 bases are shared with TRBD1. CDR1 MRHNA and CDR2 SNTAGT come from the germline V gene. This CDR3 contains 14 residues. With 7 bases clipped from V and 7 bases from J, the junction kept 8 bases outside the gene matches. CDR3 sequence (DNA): TGTGCCAGCAAACCGGACAGGGAGAGTGAAAAACTGTTTTTT. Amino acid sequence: CASKPDRESEKLFF.

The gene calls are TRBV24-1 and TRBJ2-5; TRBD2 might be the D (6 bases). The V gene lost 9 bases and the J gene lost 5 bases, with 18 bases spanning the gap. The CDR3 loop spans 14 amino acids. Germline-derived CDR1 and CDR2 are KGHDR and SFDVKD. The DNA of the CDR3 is TGTGCCACCCTCGCCGCGGGAAAATGGGAGACCCAGTACTTC. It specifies CATLAAGKWETQYF.

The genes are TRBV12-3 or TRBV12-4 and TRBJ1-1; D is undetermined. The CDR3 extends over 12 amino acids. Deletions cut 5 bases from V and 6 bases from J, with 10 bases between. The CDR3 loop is CASSPQQAEAFF. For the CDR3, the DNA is TGTGCCAGCAGTCCCCAGCAGGCTGAAGCTTTCTTT.

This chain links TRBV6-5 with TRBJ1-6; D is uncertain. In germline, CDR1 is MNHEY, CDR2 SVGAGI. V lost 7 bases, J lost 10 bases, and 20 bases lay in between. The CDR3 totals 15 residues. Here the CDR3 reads CASNVQSEVLSPLHF. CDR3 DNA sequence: TGTGCCAGCAATGTACAAAGTGAGGTTTTATCACCCCTCCACTTT.

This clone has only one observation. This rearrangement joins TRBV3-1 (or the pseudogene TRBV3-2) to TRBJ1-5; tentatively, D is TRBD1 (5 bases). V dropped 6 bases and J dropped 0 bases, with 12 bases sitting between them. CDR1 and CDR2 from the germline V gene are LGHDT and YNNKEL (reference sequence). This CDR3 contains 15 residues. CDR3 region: CASSPTRVSNQPQHF. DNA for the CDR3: TGTGCCAGCAGTCCCACCAGGGTTAGCAATCAGCCCCAGCATTTT.

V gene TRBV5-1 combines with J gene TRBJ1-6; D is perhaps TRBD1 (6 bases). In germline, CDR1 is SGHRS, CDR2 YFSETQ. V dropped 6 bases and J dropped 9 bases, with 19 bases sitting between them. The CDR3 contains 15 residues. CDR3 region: CASKKTGLEASPLHF. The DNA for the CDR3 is TGCGCCAGCAAAAAAACAGGGCTCGAGGCTTCACCCCTCCACTTT.